Listed here are 4 T cell receptor beta chains from one sample, sequenced in a study of PD-1 blockade in classical Hodgkin lymphoma. Every patient was affected by relapse after autologous stem cell transplantation, while exposure to brentuximab vedotin was not uniform. Researchers used magnetic negative selection to pull out pure CD4+ T cells from thawed PBMCs. Some clones are missing from TCRdb's copy, which holds only in-frame ones; the method was immunoSEQ multiplex PCR. The sample consists of 25,000 to 35,000 clones, over 75% of them appearing once. Material: CD4+ T cells from blood, obtained at baseline. The receptors shown here come from a human donor with classical Hodgkin lymphoma.

A few counts support this clone. The chain recombines TRBV10-3 with TRBJ2-7; weak D call: TRBD1 (6 bases). The length of the CDR3 is 14 residues. V lost 0 bases and J 2 bases, leaving 8 bases between the germline ends. The germline CDR1 and CDR2 sequences are ENHRY and SYGVKD. CDR3 DNA: TGTGCCATCAGTGAGTCGGGGACACCCTACGAGCAGTACTTC. The encoded protein is CAISESGTPYEQYF.

The gene calls are TRBV7-2 and TRBJ1-5; 11 bases are shared with TRBD1. CDR1 is SGHTA and CDR2 is FQGNSA in the germline V gene. This CDR3 has 14 amino acids. After removal of 4 bases from V and 7 bases from J, the junction contained 3 bases not matched to a gene. CDR3 sequence (DNA): TGTGCCAGCAGCTCGGGACAGGGGGGACAGCCCCAGCATTTT. Encoded protein: CASSSGQGGQPQHF.

The V call is TRBV20-1, the J call TRBJ2-1; D unresolved. The CDR3 loop spans 11 amino acids. V gave up 7 bases and J gave up 7 bases, with 11 bases separating them. The V gene's germline CDR1 is DFQATT and CDR2 SNEGSKA (reference sequence). This chain's CDR3 is CSVPGVNEQFF. In nucleotides, the CDR3 is TGCAGTGTCCCGGGCGTTAATGAGCAGTTCTTC.

The J gene is TRBJ1-1, the V gene TRBV5-1; 7 positions match TRBD1. Germline CDR1 SGHRS, CDR2 YFSETQ. Unmatched junction bases numbered 10, after V lost 1 base and J lost 7 bases. The CDR3 length is 15 residues. CDR3 sequence (DNA): TGCGCCAGCAGCTTGCTGCCTACAGGGGCCGTTGAAGCTTTCTTT. Translated: CASSLLPTGAVEAFF.